Below are 13 T cell receptor beta chains sequenced from a single sample in a study of blood T cell repertoires in COVID-19. Data came from immunoSEQ multiplex PCR; TCRdb stores just in-frame clones and leaves some out. The table shows fewer than 700,000 clones, with roughly 89% occurring only once. Material for sequencing was peripheral blood. All receptors come from a woman aged 45 to 65 with COVID-19, enrolled during active disease.

This sequence joins TRBV3-1 (or the pseudogene TRBV3-2) and TRBJ1-3; weak D call: TRBD1 (5 bases). The CDR3 spans 17 residues. V lost 1 base and J 2 bases, leaving 15 bases between the germline ends. Germline values: CDR1 LGHDT, CDR2 YNNKEL (reference sequence). The CDR3 nucleotides are TGTGCCAGCAGCCAAGGACTAGCGGGGGGTGCTGGAAACACCATATATTTT. This translates into CASSQGLAGGAGNTIYF.

This chain joins TRBV11-2 and TRBJ1-4; D unclear. Between the trimmed V and J ends, which lost 6 bases and 8 bases, there was a span of 13 bases. The CDR3 is 13 residues long. The V gene's germline CDR1 is SGHAT and CDR2 FQNNGV. CDR3 sequence reads: CASRYLTREKLFF. In DNA form, the CDR3 reads TGTGCCAGCAGGTACCTCACTAGGGAAAAACTGTTTTTT.

A remark on this clone: The same CDR3 also results from other DNA sequences found in this sample. The CDR3 loop reads CASSSGLAGDTQYF. CDR3 bases: TGTGCCAGCAGCTCAGGACTAGCGGGGGATACGCAGTATTTT. The chain uses TRBV11-2 and TRBJ2-3, with 12 nucleotides matching TRBD2. Germline trimming cut 4 bases from V and 6 bases from J; bases unmatched to any gene: 2. The germline gives CDR1 SGHAT, CDR2 FQNNGV. CDR3 length equals 14 residues.

The rearrangement joins TRBV10-2 to TRBJ1-5, with D possibly TRBD1 on 6 matching bases. Germline V gene sequence: CDR1 WSHSY, CDR2 SAAADI. This CDR3 region has 14 residues. The V and J ends lost 3 bases and 4 bases respectively, with 10 bases between them. This chain's CDR3 is CASSEQGGNQPQHF. The CDR3 nucleotides are TGCGCCAGCAGTGAACAGGGAGGGAATCAGCCCCAGCATTTT.

This clone was recorded a few times. The genes are TRBV2 and TRBJ2-7, with a weak D call TRBD2 (5 bases). The V gene's germline CDR1 is SNHLY and CDR2 FYNNEI. The germline V and J ends were trimmed by 0 bases and 7 bases, with 10 bases remaining between them. CDR3 length: 13 residues. The CDR3 protein is CASSEALEGEQYF. The CDR3 nucleotides read TGTGCCAGCAGTGAAGCCCTCGAGGGAGAGCAGTACTTC.

The chain couples TRBV6-5 to TRBJ2-3; D possibly corresponds to TRBD2 (6 bases). Looked up from germline, CDR1 is MNHEY and CDR2 is SVGAGI. The length of the CDR3 is 13 residues. The V end lost 4 bases, the J end lost 4 bases, and 9 bases lay between the germline ends. CDR3 in amino acids: CASSSGRPDTQYF. The CDR3 nucleotides read TGTGCCAGCAGTTCAGGGAGGCCAGATACGCAGTATTTT.

This clone was picked up one time. This sequence joins TRBV20-1 and TRBJ1-6, with D hard to call. The V end was cut by 3 bases, the J end by 5 bases, with 17 bases between. CDR3 length: 16 residues. Germline-derived CDR1 and CDR2 are DFQATT and SNEGSKA (reference sequence). The DNA for the CDR3 is TGCAGTGCTAGTTTGGCGGGGTTCCAGGATAATTCACCCCTCCACTTT. Protein: CSASLAGFQDNSPLHF.

Only one count was recorded for this clone. CDR3 protein: CASSETSYNEQFF. The CDR3 DNA is TGTGCCAGCTCGGAGACTAGCTACAATGAGCAGTTCTTC. The chain links TRBV12-3 or TRBV12-4 to TRBJ2-1; possibly TRBD2 for D (6 bases). The CDR3 has 13 residues. The V end was cut by 8 bases, the J end by 3 bases, with 11 bases between.

V is TRBV11-2 and J is TRBJ2-3; 7 positions agree with TRBD2. CDR1 SGHAT and CDR2 FQNNGV come from the germline V gene. V gave up 3 bases and J gave up 0 bases; unmatched junction bases: 3. The CDR3 has 15 amino acids. The CDR3 DNA is TGTGCCAGCAGCTTGGCGGGGGAAAGCACAGATACGCAGTATTTT. It translates to CASSLAGESTDTQYF.

V and J are TRBV13 and TRBJ2-1; D is possibly TRBD2 (5 bases). Deletions cut 6 bases from V and 0 bases from J, with 12 bases between. From germline, CDR1 is PRHDT and CDR2 FYEKMQ (reference sequence). The CDR3 runs 15 residues. CDR3 amino acids: CASRPDYSSYNEQFF. DNA of the CDR3: TGTGCCAGCAGACCCGACTATAGCTCCTACAATGAGCAGTTCTTC. The entire variable domain, with the rest obtained from reference TRBV13 and TRBJ2-1, is as follows: AAGVIQSPRHLIKEKRETATLKCYPIPRHDTVYWYQQGPGQDPQFLISFYEKMQSDKGSIPDRFSAQQFSDYHSELNMSSLELGDSALYFCASRPDYSSYNEQFFGPGTRLTVL.

Comments on this clone: The sample contains more than one DNA sequence encoding this CDR3. V gene TRBV12-3 or TRBV12-4 combines with J gene TRBJ1-1, with D possibly being TRBD1 (6 bases). The CDR3 extends over 13 amino acids. Trimming stripped 7 bases from V and 1 base from J, with 10 bases between. The CDR3: CASNLQGNTEAFF. For the CDR3, the DNA is TGTGCCAGCAACTTACAGGGGAACACTGAAGCTTTCTTT.

This clone has just one count. The chain employs TRBV6-2 or TRBV6-3 and TRBJ2-2, with D tentatively TRBD2 (7 bases). This CDR3 is built from 19 residues. V lost 1 base and J lost 3, with 21 bases in between. Germline CDR1 and CDR2: MNHEY and SVGEGT. In nucleotides, the CDR3 is TGTGCCAGCAGTTACTTGACGGGGGCCCTAGGGGGGGACACCGGGGAGCTGTTTTTT. Its protein product is CASSYLTGALGGDTGELFF.

V and J are TRBV5-8 and TRBJ1-2, with TRBD1 as a possible D gene (5 bases). Germline CDR1 SGHTS, CDR2 YDEGEE. The CDR3 length is 13 residues. V shed 1 base and J shed 8 bases, with 12 bases lying between them. CDR3 loop: CASSLIRVGGYTF. For the CDR3, the DNA is TGTGCCAGCAGCTTGATCAGGGTGGGAGGCTACACCTTC.